These 7 T cell receptor beta chains were all obtained from the same sample, sequenced in a study of T cells in Graves' hyperthyroidism and ophthalmopathy. Amplification yielded TCR beta CDR3 regions, with RNA transcripts as the source. The TCR CDR3 first-round RT-PCR relied on the HTBI primer set. MiXCR, run by TCRdb on the multiplex PCR reads, gives a single entry per CDR3 protein. Of approximately 600,000 distinct CDR3 sequences in the sample, roughly 14% were seen once. Sequencing input: blood. Receptors originate from a woman between 40 and 55 years old with Graves' ophthalmopathy.

This clonotype was found a few times. J is TRBJ1-1 and V is TRBV5-1; D not certain. The CDR3 is 15 amino acids. V lost 3 bases, J lost 4 bases, and 16 bases lay in between. Germline values: CDR1 SGHRS, CDR2 YFSETQ. The CDR3 loop reads CASSSTVGAGTEAFF. CDR3 nucleotides: TGCGCCAGCAGCTCGACTGTTGGTGCGGGCACTGAAGCTTTCTTT.

The gene calls are TRBV12-3 or TRBV12-4 and TRBJ2-5; 9 nucleotides match TRBD2. J was trimmed by 1 base and V by 6 bases; bases with no gene match: 6. This CDR3 comprises 15 residues. The CDR3 sequence: CASRFKTSGQETQYF. The DNA of the CDR3 is TGTGCCAGCAGATTCAAGACTAGCGGCCAAGAGACCCAGTACTTC.

The chain employs TRBV27 and TRBJ1-2, with 8 positions matching TRBD1. The germline gives CDR1 MNHEY, CDR2 SMNVEV (reference sequence). The CDR3 is 15 residues long. V trimming: 4 bases; J trimming: 4 bases; junction bases outside the gene matches: 8. For the CDR3, the DNA is TGTGCCAGCAGTTCGACAGGGGTTCGTCCCTATGGCTACACCTTC. This sequence encodes CASSSTGVRPYGYTF.

In this sample, this clonotype turned up many times. V is TRBV5-1 and J is TRBJ2-7; TRBD2 matches 9 bases. Germline V gene sequence: CDR1 SGHRS, CDR2 YFSETQ. V shed 7 bases and J 2 bases; nucleotides not matched to a gene: 13. The CDR3 has 16 amino acids. The CDR3 nucleotides are TGCGCCAGCGGCCGTGGTGGGACTAGCCCTCCCTACGAGCAGTACTTC. Translated: CASGRGGTSPPYEQYF.

This clonotype was observed many times. The rearrangement joins TRBV7-2 to TRBJ2-7; D perhaps matches TRBD1 (5 bases). Looked up from germline, CDR1 is SGHTA and CDR2 is FQGNSA. Trimming pared 4 bases from V and 2 bases from J, leaving 12 bases between. The CDR3 is 14 residues long. In DNA, the CDR3 is TGTGCCAGCAGCTCCAGGACAAGGCCCTACGAGCAGTACTTC. Translated, it gives CASSSRTRPYEQYF. Full variable domain (outside the CDR3, taken from reference TRBV7-2 and TRBJ2-7): GAGVSQSPSNKVTEKGKDVELRCDPISGHTALYWYRQSLGQGLEFLIYFQGNSAPDKSGLPSDRFSAERTGGSVSTLTIQRTQQEDSAVYLCASSSRTRPYEQYFGPGTRLTVT.

This clonotype was counted ten times or more. The genes are TRBV5-1 and TRBJ2-7; no clear D. Trimming removed 0 bases at V and 3 bases at J, with 7 bases between. CDR1 and CDR2 from the germline V gene are SGHRS and YFSETQ. This CDR3 region has 13 residues. CDR3 sequence (DNA): TGCGCCAGCAGCTTGGAGCCGGTCTACGAGCAGTACTTC. It is translated as CASSLEPVYEQYF.

This clonotype was found many times. The junction does not match germline at one end; this may be a read error. The rearrangement joins TRBV4-3 to TRBJ2-7, with a tentative D call TRBD1 (5 bases). The CDR3 spans 17 residues. The germline V gene encodes CDR1 LGHNA and CDR2 YSLEER. DNA of the CDR3: TGCGCCAGCAGCCAAGGTCGACAGCGTAAAAGCTTACGCGAGCGAAACTTC. Protein: CASSQGRQRKSLRERNF.